This TCR beta chain derives from a study of blood T cell repertoires in COVID-19. V lost 5 bases and J 8 bases, leaving 18 bases between the germline ends. Germline V gene lookup returns CDR1 MNHNY and CDR2 SVGAGI (reference sequence). The CDR3 totals 14 residues. Profiling relied on immunoSEQ multiplex PCR, and the TCRdb table lists in-frame clones only, not all of them. The data contain roughly 300,000 clones, about 86% of them singletons. The clonotype comes from a middle-aged woman with acute COVID-19. The sample was PBMCs or T cells enriched from blood (not recorded which). V and J are TRBV6-6 and TRBJ1-2; D perhaps matches TRBD1 (6 bases). The chain's CDR3 is CASSPNQVGAGYTF. The DNA for the CDR3 is TGTGCCAGCAGTCCAAACCAAGTGGGGGCGGGCTACACCTTC.